The source of this T cell receptor beta chain is a study of cytomegalovirus exposure and HLA in healthy donors. Study-wide results and limits: Cytomegalovirus status was reportedly diagnosed by the classifier with high sensitivity and specificity.

There are 15 residues in the CDR3. V dropped 2 bases and J dropped 0 bases, with 10 bases sitting between them. Germline CDR1 is SGHNT and CDR2 is YENEEA. This clone appeared once. Its antigen is undetermined. The primer mix had 60 Vbeta and 13 Jbeta primers. Only in-frame clones appear in the TCRdb table, and some are missing; sequencing was by immunoSEQ multiplex PCR. There are approximately 140,000 clones in the sample; 70% to 85% occur only once, and approximately 2.8% lies in the top ten. The receptor was isolated from a boy between 2 and 10 years old in good health and CMV-seronegative. This chain joins TRBV11-3 and TRBJ1-1; unclear D gene. The material sequenced was PBMCs. The chain's CDR3 is CASSLRGQLNTEAFF. CDR3 DNA: TGTGCCAGCAGCTTAAGAGGGCAGTTGAACACTGAAGCTTTCTTT.